This T cell receptor beta chain was sequenced for a study of cytomegalovirus exposure and HLA in healthy donors. Points from the study as a whole: Productive status was seen about 87% or about 30% of the time for most TCR beta V segments in an earlier analysis.

About this clone itself: As yet, its antigen is unknown.

The PCR was carried out with 60 Vbeta primers and 13 Jbeta primers. Methods used by the authors: Among the unique TCR beta chains that a later analysis counted, about 85 million in all, around 11 million were shared. Sequenced by immunoSEQ multiplex PCR; TCRdb stores in-frame clones only, minus some. Clonal size and the V and J genes are those of that table, whereas D and trimming came from the DNA. The listing contains about 200,000 clones. V lost 0 bases and J lost 3; bases outside the gene matches: 2. Germline loops: CDR1 LGHNA, CDR2 YNFKEQ. The CDR3 has 16 amino acids. The material sequenced was PBMCs. The TCR comes from a girl aged 2 to 9 in good health and CMV-seropositive. V usage is TRBV4-2 and J usage is TRBJ2-7; 13 bases agree with TRBD2. The CDR3 protein is CASSQDRTSGSYEQYF. For the CDR3, the DNA is TGTGCCAGCAGCCAAGATAGGACTAGCGGGAGCTACGAGCAGTACTTC.